This entry lists 23 T cell receptor beta chains sequenced from one sample in a study of T cell repertoires in aging, cancer and after chemotherapy. Rearranged V-D-J TRB sequences were amplified with a mixed TRB-A/B primer pool. From the multiplex PCR reads, TCRdb called clonotypes with MiXCR, one entry per CDR3 protein. The sample has some 8,000 distinct CDR3 sequences; approximately 35% are singletons. Amplification of TCR beta used genomic DNA extracted from peripheral blood. The specimen was blood. These TCRs come from a human donor in good health.

This chain uses TRBV6-6 with TRBJ1-5; D is possibly TRBD1 (5 bases). Deletions cut 4 bases from V and 8 bases from J, with 21 bases between. This CDR3 has 16 amino acids. Germline values: CDR1 MNHNY, CDR2 SVGAGI (reference sequence). The CDR3 DNA sequence: TGTGCCAGCAGTTTCGAGACGGGACGGATGAAAAAGCCCCAGCATTTT. It codes for CASSFETGRMKKPQHF.

As for this clonotype: One end of the junction fails to match germline, which may point to a read error. The V gene is TRBV7-2, the J gene TRBJ2-1; TRBD2 aligns across 15 bases. The CDR3 contains 14 residues. Germline V gene lookup returns CDR1 SGHTA and CDR2 FQGNSA. The CDR3 protein is CASSVGLAGGERIF. The CDR3 DNA reads TGTGCCAGCAGCGTGGGACTAGCGGGGGGCGAAAGGATCTTC.

This clonotype was detected a few times. The CDR3 loop reads CASSLFGAAAGELFF. Written as DNA, the CDR3 is TGTGCCAGCAGCTTATTTGGGGCCGCGGCCGGGGAGCTGTTTTTT. The chain is built from TRBV7-3 and TRBJ2-2; D perhaps matches TRBD1 (5 bases). This CDR3 is built from 15 residues. Trimming stripped 2 bases from V and 6 bases from J, with 13 bases between. Germline V gene lookup returns CDR1 SGHTA and CDR2 FQGTGA. Variable domain in full (rest from reference TRBV7-3 and TRBJ2-2): GAGVSQTPSNKVTEKGKYVELRCDPISGHTALYWYRQSLGQGPEFLIYFQGTGAADDSGLPNDRFFAVRPEGSVSTLKIQRTERGDSAVYLCASSLFGAAAGELFFGEGSRLTVL.

Remarks on this clonotype: One junction end disagrees with the germline gene, perhaps due to a read error. This chain uses TRBV5-1 with TRBJ1-1, with 7 nucleotides matching TRBD1. This CDR3 comprises 15 residues. Per the germline V gene, CDR1 is SGHRS and CDR2 is YFSETQ. CDR3 protein: CASGKGTERGTEAFF. As DNA, the CDR3 is TGTGCCAGCGGGAAAGGGACAGAGCGAGGCACTGAAGCTTTCTTT.

This clonotype was seen more than once but under ten times. The chain couples TRBV5-6 to TRBJ2-2; tentatively, D is TRBD2 (5 bases). The CDR3 sequence is 18 residues long. In germline, CDR1 is SGHDT, CDR2 YYEEEE. The ends were cut back, 4 bases at V and 0 bases at J, with 19 bases in the middle. DNA for the CDR3: TGTGCCAGCAGCACCCGGAGAGGGCTTCTCGCGAACACCGGGGAGCTGTTTTTT. Encoded protein: CASSTRRGLLANTGELFF.

V is TRBV7-3 and J is TRBJ2-5; D is unclear. This CDR3 contains 13 residues. Between the trimmed V and J ends, which lost 5 bases and 5 bases, there was a span of 12 bases. Germline V gives CDR1 SGHTA, CDR2 FQGTGA. This CDR3 is CASSPGSTETQYF. In DNA, the CDR3 is TGTGCCAGCAGCCCAGGCTCGACGGAGACCCAGTACTTC.

This clonotype was seen just once. Since a much larger clone is just one base distant, this may be a read error. This chain joins TRBV19 and TRBJ2-1, with D perhaps TRBD2 (5 bases). CDR1 is LNHDA and CDR2 is SQIVND in the germline V gene (reference sequence). The CDR3 length is 15 residues. The CDR3 protein is CTSSIYGVNYNEQFF. The CDR3, as DNA: TGTACCAGTAGTATCTACGGGGTCAACTACAATGAGCAGTTCTTC.

The chain recombines TRBV10-3 with TRBJ1-2, with 7 bases matching TRBD1. CDR3 length: 14 residues. The germline gives CDR1 ENHRY, CDR2 SYGVKD. After removal of 7 bases from V and 3 bases from J, the junction contained 8 bases not matched to a gene. CDR3 amino acids: CAITEDDRDYGYTF. The CDR3 nucleotides read TGTGCCATCACCGAGGATGACAGGGACTATGGCTACACCTTC.

This clonotype was picked up a small number of times. The V call is TRBV15, the J call TRBJ2-1; D is perhaps TRBD1 (5 bases). The CDR3 runs 16 residues. Germline values: CDR1 LNHNV, CDR2 YYDKDF (reference sequence). Trimming left V 3 bases short and J 3 bases short, with 15 bases between. The CDR3 is CATSRGRGTDYNEQFF. The CDR3 nucleotides are TGTGCCACCAGCAGGGGAAGGGGCACAGACTACAATGAGCAGTTCTTC.

This clonotype ranks as medium-sized. The chain links TRBV11-1 to TRBJ2-7; D call uncertain. With 1 base removed from V and 5 bases from J, the gap between germline ends came to 12 bases. CDR3 length equals 14 residues. Germline CDR1 SGHAT, CDR2 FQDESV (reference sequence). CDR3 sequence reads: CASSLESFSHEQYF. In DNA form, the CDR3 reads TGTGCCAGCAGCTTAGAGTCATTCAGCCACGAGCAGTACTTC.

The chain is built from TRBV6-2 or TRBV6-3 and TRBJ2-3; D gene uncertain. Germline CDR1 and CDR2: MNHEY and SVGEGT. The CDR3 totals 14 residues. Trimming pared 0 bases from V and 0 bases from J, leaving 4 bases between. The CDR3 sequence: CASSYSGSTDTQYF. CDR3 DNA: TGTGCCAGCAGTTACTCAGGAAGCACAGATACGCAGTATTTT.

By share, this clonotype ranks as medium-sized. The chain couples TRBV30 to TRBJ2-7, with 11 positions matching TRBD1. The CDR3 is 11 residues long. CDR1 and CDR2 from the germline V gene are GTSNPN and SVGIG (reference sequence). The junction had 3 bases not matched to a gene; V was cut back by 8 bases and J by 6 bases. CDR3 bases: TGTGCCGTGGGACAGGGGGGCGAGCAGTACTTC. This encodes CAVGQGGEQYF.

By frequency in the sample, this clonotype is medium-sized. The chain uses TRBV15 and TRBJ2-5; no clear D. The CDR3 runs 14 residues. CDR1 and CDR2 (germline): LNHNV, YYDKDF (reference sequence). V gave up 2 bases and J gave up 2 bases, with 9 bases separating them. The CDR3 loop is CATSRPDLQETQYF. DNA for the CDR3: TGTGCCACCAGCAGACCCGATTTACAAGAGACCCAGTACTTC.

This chain joins TRBV6-4 and TRBJ2-3, with 8 bases identical to TRBD1. With 5 bases clipped from V and 4 bases from J, the junction kept 8 bases outside the gene matches. Germline V gives CDR1 MRHNA, CDR2 SNTAGT. CDR3 length: 15 residues. The CDR3 DNA sequence: TGTGCCAGCAGTCCCGGGACAGGTGGCCCAGATACGCAGTATTTT. Residues: CASSPGTGGPDTQYF.

Here the CDR3 reads CASNTPGNTEAFF. The CDR3 DNA reads as TGTGCCAGCAATACGCCAGGTAACACTGAAGCTTTCTTT. This chain links TRBV6-1 with TRBJ1-1; D is unclear. V lost 7 bases to trimming and J lost 2 bases, with 11 bases between them. The CDR3 length is 13 residues. Per germline, CDR1 MNHNS and CDR2 SASEGT.

By sample share, this clonotype is medium-sized. The chain has TRBV19 and TRBJ2-3, with D perhaps matching TRBD1 (6 bases). Trimming left V 5 bases short and J 7 bases short, with 13 bases between. CDR1 LNHDA and CDR2 SQIVND come from the germline V gene (reference sequence). CDR3 length equals 13 residues. The CDR3 protein is CASSYGDTYTQYF. The CDR3, as DNA: TGTGCCAGTAGTTATGGGGACACTTATACGCAGTATTTT.

The rearrangement links TRBV12-3 or TRBV12-4 to TRBJ2-5; maybe TRBD1 (5 bases). Trimming shortened V by 7 bases and J by 2 bases, and 17 bases separated the two germline ends. There are 15 residues in the CDR3. CDR3 sequence (DNA): TGTGCCAGCAAAGCGACAGCTACAGTACAAGAGACCCAGTACTTC. This encodes CASKATATVQETQYF.

The rearrangement links TRBV19 to TRBJ1-5; 10 bases map to TRBD1. This CDR3 contains 15 residues. CDR1 LNHDA and CDR2 SQIVND come from the germline V gene (reference sequence). Trimming cost V 7 bases and J 3 bases; bases outside gene matches: 6. The chain's CDR3 is CASTDRGRANQPQHF. Written as DNA, the CDR3 is TGTGCCAGTACCGACAGGGGGCGGGCCAATCAGCCCCAGCATTTT.

The chain joins TRBV18 to TRBJ2-5; a possible D gene is TRBD1 (5 bases). CDR3 length: 14 residues. Germline lookup yields CDR1 KGHSH and CDR2 LQKENI. The V gene lost 3 bases and the J gene lost 5 bases, with 13 bases spanning the gap. The CDR3: CASSPDSRAETQYF. CDR3 coding DNA: TGTGCCAGCTCACCTGACAGCCGGGCCGAGACCCAGTACTTC.

The V gene is TRBV30, the J gene TRBJ1-1, with D uncertain. CDR1 GTSNPN and CDR2 SVGIG come from the germline V gene (reference sequence). The CDR3 length is 12 residues. V shed 5 bases and J shed 1 base, with 8 bases lying between them. In DNA form, the CDR3 reads TGTGCCTGGGCCCCAGGGAACACTGAAGCTTTCTTT. It translates to CAWAPGNTEAFF. Looking up the rest from reference TRBV30 and TRBJ1-1 gives the full variable domain: SQTIHQWPATLVQPVGSPLSLECTVEGTSNPNLYWYRQAAGRGLQLLFYSVGIGQISSEVPQNLSASRPQDRQFILSSKKLLLSDSGFYLCAWAPGNTEAFFGQGTRLTVV.

The rearrangement joins TRBV19 to TRBJ1-5, with TRBD1 matching over 9 bases. Germline V gives CDR1 LNHDA, CDR2 SQIVND (reference sequence). This CDR3 comprises 13 residues. With V trimmed by 6 bases and J by 6 bases, 3 bases remained unmatched. In DNA form, the CDR3 reads TGTGCCAGTAGCAGACAGGGGGGTCAGCCCCAGCATTTT. Amino acid sequence: CASSRQGGQPQHF.

This clonotype was picked up a small number of times. V is TRBV6-2 or TRBV6-3 and J is TRBJ2-3; weak D call: TRBD2 (5 bases). Germline V lookup: CDR1 MNHEY, CDR2 SVGEGT. The length of the CDR3 is 15 residues. Trimming took off 8 bases at V and 6 bases at J, with 21 bases between the two ends. The CDR3: CASGVEVSVSDTQYF. The CDR3 nucleotides read TGTGCCAGCGGCGTGGAAGTTAGCGTCTCTGATACGCAGTATTTT.

By frequency in the sample, this clonotype is medium-sized. CDR3 sequence: CASSLAAWPETQYF. As DNA, the CDR3 is TGTGCCAGTAGTTTGGCAGCCTGGCCAGAGACCCAGTACTTC. V usage is TRBV19 and J usage is TRBJ2-5; D gene uncertain. Trimming took off 5 bases at V and 4 bases at J, with 14 bases between the two ends. The CDR3 extends over 14 amino acids. Germline V gives CDR1 LNHDA, CDR2 SQIVND (reference sequence).